Each of the 28 T cell receptor beta chains below was sequenced from the same sample in a study of low-dose radiotherapy and immunotherapy resistance in tumors. TRAV- and TRBV-specific primers primed first-strand cDNA, covering alpha and beta chains. It was with a constant-region primer and a V-primer adapter that TCRs were amplified over roughly 19 PCR cycles. TCRdb re-called the reads with MiXCR, one entry per CDR3 protein. The sample includes 35,000 to 50,000 distinct CDR3 sequences, 30% to 35% of them seen just once. Time point indicated: before trial treatment. The material was PBMCs, obtained before treatment. These receptors came from a male donor with gallbladder cancer.

This clonotype was seen at least ten times. This chain uses TRBV3-1 with TRBJ2-3; TRBD2 agrees at 9 bases. This CDR3 spans 16 amino acids. Trimming removed 3 bases from V and 6 bases from J; junction bases left unmatched: 10. CDR1 is LGHDT and CDR2 is YNNKEL in the germline V gene (reference sequence). The CDR3 is CASSQRSRGGSDTQYF. In nucleotides, the CDR3 is TGTGCCAGCAGCCAGAGATCGCGGGGGGGTTCGGATACGCAGTATTTT.

Remarks on this clonotype: A much larger clone differs from this one at a single base, so this may be a read error. The chain joins TRBV6-2 or TRBV6-3 to TRBJ2-1, with D possibly matching TRBD1 (6 bases). The CDR3 spans 15 residues. Between the trimmed V and J ends, which lost 5 bases and 2 bases, there was a span of 13 bases. Germline CDR1 MNHEY, CDR2 SVGEGT. The CDR3 loop reads CASSIGGRPYNEQFF. CDR3 sequence (DNA): TGTGCCAGCAGTATAGGGGGTCGCCCCTACAATGAGCAGTTCTTC.

The chain employs TRBV28 and TRBJ1-1; TRBD1 matches 7 bases. CDR3 length: 15 amino acids. After removal of 1 base from V and 3 bases from J, the junction contained 5 bases not matched to a gene. The germline CDR1 and CDR2 sequences are MDHEN and SYDVKM. The CDR3 sequence is CASSLSARGYTEAFF. The CDR3 coding sequence is TGTGCCAGCAGTTTATCGGCCAGGGGGTACACTGAAGCTTTCTTT.

This clonotype was detected many times. The chain is built from TRBV7-9 and TRBJ2-1, with TRBD1 identical over 7 bases. Trimming at V came to 5 bases and at J to 0 bases, leaving 19 bases not matched to a gene. Germline CDR1 and CDR2: SEHNR and FQNEAQ (reference sequence). This CDR3 is built from 20 residues. CDR3 in DNA: TGTGCCAGCAGCCCGAGTCAAGACAGGGTCCCCTTTAGCTCCTACAATGAGCAGTTCTTC. The encoded protein is CASSPSQDRVPFSSYNEQFF.

This clonotype was found many times. V is TRBV5-1 and J is TRBJ2-5; maybe TRBD1 (7 bases). V shed 0 bases and J shed 5 bases, with 14 bases lying between them. The CDR3 spans 15 residues. Germline CDR1 is SGHRS and CDR2 is YFSETQ. Here the CDR3 reads CASSLGQGREETQYF. The CDR3 nucleotides are TGCGCCAGCAGCTTGGGACAGGGTCGGGAGGAGACCCAGTACTTC.

This clonotype showed up many times. DNA of the CDR3: TGTGCCAGCAGCTCTTCGAATTCAGCTAATTCACCCCTCCACTTT. Its translation: CASSSSNSANSPLHF. The chain is built from TRBV7-9 and TRBJ1-6, with no clear D. CDR1 and CDR2 from the germline V gene are SEHNR and FQNEAQ (reference sequence). The CDR3 consists of 15 residues. V was trimmed by 4 bases and J by 6 bases, leaving 13 bases between them.

Regarding this clonotype: A far larger clone is just one base off, so this is likely a read error. The rearrangement joins TRBV6-1 to TRBJ2-1; 7 nucleotides match TRBD1. The J call may be incorrect, as the DNA end agrees better with TRBJ2-5. The germline V gene has CDR1 MNHNS and CDR2 SASEGT. The CDR3 loop spans 13 amino acids. CDR3 DNA: TGTGCCAGCAGCACAGGGGTGGAAGTGACCCAGTACTTC. Amino acid sequence: CASSTGVEVTQYF.

In its sample, this clonotype was seen many times. V usage is TRBV18 and J usage is TRBJ1-1; 8 positions match TRBD1. The length of the CDR3 is 13 residues. V trimming: 3 bases; J trimming: 7 bases; junction bases outside the gene matches: 4. In germline, CDR1 is KGHSH, CDR2 LQKENI. In DNA form, the CDR3 reads TGTGCCAGCTCACCCGGACAGGGAGGTGAAGCTTTCTTT. Its translation: CASSPGQGGEAFF.

This clonotype came up many times. This chain uses TRBV9 with TRBJ2-3; possibly TRBD2 for D (5 bases). There are 15 residues in the CDR3. V was cut by 0 bases and J by 4 bases, with 12 bases left in between. CDR1 and CDR2 from the germline V gene are SGDLS and YYNGEE. The DNA of the CDR3 is TGTGCCAGCAGCGTAGTCGAGGGCATCGCAGATACGCAGTATTTT. It codes for CASSVVEGIADTQYF.

Many counts were recorded for this clonotype. The genes are TRBV18 and TRBJ2-5; the D gene is possibly TRBD1 (5 bases). V was pared by 3 bases and J by 5 bases, with 13 bases between. This CDR3 is built from 14 residues. CDR1 is KGHSH, CDR2 LQKENI, per germline. The CDR3 nucleotides read TGTGCCAGCTCACCTAAGGACACTCGGGAGACCCAGTACTTC. This sequence encodes CASSPKDTRETQYF.

The sample holds many counts of this clonotype. The chain carries TRBV14 and TRBJ2-3, with 11 bases lining up with TRBD2. Per germline, CDR1 SGHDN and CDR2 FVKESK. The CDR3 is 17 residues long. V lost 4 bases and J lost 4; bases outside the gene matches: 10. CDR3 amino acids: CASSRTRYSGRADTQYF. Written as DNA, the CDR3 is TGTGCCAGCAGCCGCACAAGATATAGCGGGAGGGCAGATACGCAGTATTTT.

The sample holds many counts of this clonotype. The V call is TRBV19, the J call TRBJ1-3; D is ambiguous. The germline V gene encodes CDR1 LNHDA and CDR2 SQIVND (reference sequence). The ends were cut back, 6 bases at V and 0 bases at J, with 6 bases in the middle. The CDR3 runs 13 residues. Here the CDR3 reads CASRRTSGNTIYF. Written as DNA, the CDR3 is TGTGCCAGTAGGAGGACCTCTGGAAACACCATATATTTT.

This clonotype was found many times. This chain links TRBV25-1 with TRBJ2-2; possibly TRBD2 for D (6 bases). Per the germline V gene, CDR1 is MGHDK and CDR2 is SYGVNS. V was pared by 3 bases and J by 6 bases, with 8 bases between. CDR3 size: 13 residues. CDR3 nucleotide sequence: TGTGCCAGCAGTGAGGGACTCCCCGGGGAGCTGTTTTTT. Amino acid sequence: CASSEGLPGELFF. Full variable domain (rest looked up from reference TRBV25-1 and TRBJ2-2): EADIYQTPRYLVIGTGKKITLECSQTMGHDKMYWYQQDPGMELHLIHYSYGVNSTEKGDLSSESTVSRIRTEHFPLTLESARPSHTSQYLCASSEGLPGELFFGEGSRLTVL.

The J gene is TRBJ2-3, the V gene TRBV5-1; D is possibly TRBD2 (5 bases). CDR3 size: 13 residues. Germline CDR1 is SGHRS and CDR2 is YFSETQ. Trimming shortened V by 4 bases and J by 4 bases, and 10 bases separated the two germline ends. The CDR3: CASSAGGPDTQYF. Here the CDR3 DNA reads TGCGCCAGCAGCGCGGGCGGACCAGATACGCAGTATTTT.

Ten or more counts support this clonotype. V is TRBV29-1 and J is TRBJ1-1, with unresolved D. CDR1 is SQVTM and CDR2 is ANQGSEA in the germline V gene. The CDR3 consists of 15 residues. The V gene lost 2 bases and the J gene lost 4 bases, with 17 bases spanning the gap. The CDR3 DNA sequence: TGCAGCGTTGAAAGCGCGTCGGGAGGGTTCACTGAAGCTTTCTTT. It yields the protein CSVESASGGFTEAFF.

The V and J genes are TRBV5-1 and TRBJ2-7, with 9 bases fitting TRBD1. The V gene's germline CDR1 is SGHRS and CDR2 YFSETQ. The junction had 9 bases not matched to a gene; V was cut back by 3 bases and J by 5 bases. The CDR3 extends over 15 amino acids. The CDR3, as DNA: TGCGCCAGCAGCTACTCCGGGACAGGGTACGACGAGCAGTACTTC. Translating it yields CASSYSGTGYDEQYF.

This clonotype was counted once. This chain connects TRBV25-1 to TRBJ2-3; maybe TRBD1 (8 bases). V gave up 3 bases and J gave up 4 bases, with 14 bases separating them. CDR1 MGHDK and CDR2 SYGVNS come from the germline V gene. This CDR3 comprises 15 residues. In DNA, the CDR3 is TGTGCCAGCAGTGACCTAACAGGGGGGGCAGATACGCAGTATTTT. Encoded protein: CASSDLTGGADTQYF.

The chain joins TRBV10-3 to TRBJ1-4; 7 nucleotides match TRBD1. CDR1 and CDR2 (germline): ENHRY, SYGVKD. The CDR3 has 15 residues. V gave up 5 bases and J gave up 3 bases; unmatched junction bases: 6. DNA for the CDR3: TGTGCCATCAGTCTAGGGGGCACAGCTAATGAAAAACTGTTTTTT. Its protein is CAISLGGTANEKLFF.

This clonotype has at least ten counts. The chain has TRBV29-1 and TRBJ2-3; 9 nucleotides agree with TRBD2. The junction had 9 bases not matched to a gene; V was cut back by 4 bases and J by 4 bases. The CDR3 is made up of 15 amino acids. CDR1 is SQVTM, CDR2 ANQGSEA, per germline. The CDR3 bases are TGCAGCGTTGGGAGGAATGGCGGGAGGGCAGATACGCAGTATTTT. It translates to CSVGRNGGRADTQYF.

Points on this clonotype: A far larger clone is just one base off, so this is likely a read error. The chain joins TRBV29-1 to TRBJ2-5; D ambiguous. V was trimmed by 7 bases and J by 11 bases, leaving 17 bases between them. Germline V gene lookup returns CDR1 SQVTM and CDR2 ANQGSEA. CDR3 length equals 11 residues. The CDR3 reads CSDLSYNEQYF. In nucleotides, the CDR3 is TGCAGCGACCTATCCTACAATGAGCAGTACTTC.

Many counts were recorded for this clonotype. This chain connects TRBV5-5 to TRBJ1-6; TRBD1 might be the D (6 bases). Germline CDR1 and CDR2: SGHKS and YYEKEE (reference sequence). Trimming left V 0 bases short and J 8 bases short, with 15 bases between. This CDR3 has 16 residues. Here the CDR3 reads CASSLGLHRADSPLHF. The DNA of the CDR3 is TGTGCCAGCAGCTTGGGCTTGCACAGGGCGGATTCACCCCTCCACTTT.

Comment on this clonotype: This sequence is one base from a far larger clone and is likely a read error. The V gene is TRBV5-6, the J gene TRBJ2-1; 7 bases map to TRBD2. This CDR3 is 16 amino acids long. CDR1 and CDR2 from the germline V gene are SGHDT and YYEEEE. V dropped 0 bases and J dropped 13; count of bases not matched to a gene: 16. CDR3 coding DNA: TGTGCCAGCAGCTTGGGCTTTTCGACTAGCCAAGAGACCCAGTTCTTC. Protein: CASSLGFSTSQETQFF.

CDR3: CASSGGASGYEQYF. CDR3 sequence (DNA): TGTGCCAGCAGCGGGGGGGCTAGCGGATACGAGCAGTACTTC. This chain connects TRBV7-6 to TRBJ2-7, with D maybe TRBD2 (7 bases). Germline V CDR1 and CDR2: SGHVS, FNYEAQ. V gave up 5 bases and J gave up 4 bases, with 15 bases separating them. This CDR3 has 14 residues.

By share of the sample, this clonotype is medium-sized (0.01 to 0.1%). Here the CDR3 DNA reads TGTGCCAGCAGTGTCACAGGCCTGTCCTACGAGCAGTACTTC. Its translation: CASSVTGLSYEQYF. The chain employs TRBV6-1 and TRBJ2-7, with D possibly being TRBD1 (5 bases). The CDR3 runs 14 residues. Germline loops: CDR1 MNHNS, CDR2 SASEGT. V lost 4 bases, J lost 1 base, and 11 bases lay in between.

This clonotype has a handful of counts. The rearrangement joins TRBV12-3 or TRBV12-4 to TRBJ2-2, with no clear D. CDR3 length: 12 residues. The V and J ends lost 7 bases and 4 bases respectively, with 7 bases between them. Here the CDR3 DNA reads TGTGCCAGCAAGTGGCCCACCGGGGAGCTGTTTTTT. Translation gives CASKWPTGELFF.

The sample holds many counts of this clonotype. The V call is TRBV7-2, the J call TRBJ2-5; D is unresolved. The CDR3 runs 12 residues. Germline V lookup: CDR1 SGHTA, CDR2 FQGNSA. V dropped 4 bases and J dropped 5 bases, with 8 bases sitting between them. The CDR3 DNA sequence: TGTGCCAGCAGCTCCCCCCGTGAGACCCAGTACTTC. Translation: CASSSPRETQYF.

This clonotype was counted many times. This chain links TRBV29-1 with TRBJ2-5; D may be TRBD1 (6 bases). Germline V lookup: CDR1 SQVTM, CDR2 ANQGSEA. CDR3 length equals 14 residues. The V end lost 1 base, the J end lost 3 bases, and 12 bases lay between the germline ends. For the CDR3, the DNA is TGCAGCGTTGAAGTAGGGACAAGTAAAGAGACCCAGTACTTC. Residues: CSVEVGTSKETQYF.

This clonotype appeared many times. The chain employs TRBV24-1 and TRBJ1-5; the match to TRBD1 covers 9 bases. This CDR3 region has 15 residues. V dropped 3 bases and J dropped 3; count of bases not matched to a gene: 2. Germline values: CDR1 KGHDR, CDR2 SFDVKD. DNA of the CDR3: TGTGCCACCAGTGATGGGGACAGGGTCAATCAGCCCCAGCATTTT. This sequence encodes CATSDGDRVNQPQHF.